Included here is one T cell receptor (beta chain) sequence, with context. These data originate in a study of cytomegalovirus exposure and HLA in healthy donors. The CDR3 is made up of 12 amino acids. V was clipped by 2 bases and J by 8 bases, with 9 bases between them. The germline V gene has CDR1 SGHTA and CDR2 FQGNSA. Donors showed nominal health when sampled, although they likely had unrecorded immune exposures. Researchers ran the PCR with 60 Vbeta and 13 Jbeta primers. Sequencing was performed with immunoSEQ multiplex PCR; in TCRdb, only in-frame clones are kept and a portion is missing. The data hold just over 25,000 clones, with about two thirds observed a single time.

The specimen was PBMCs. This TCR derives from a woman in her fifties or sixties in good health and CMV-seronegative. The chain links TRBV7-2 to TRBJ1-1, with a possible D match to TRBD1 (5 bases). Here the CDR3 DNA reads TGTGCCAGCAGCTTAAAGAACAGGGAAGCTTTCTTT. Protein product: CASSLKNREAFF.